The clone carrying this T cell receptor beta chain has only one observation. Its antigen is as yet unknown. This record belongs to a study of OX40 agonist ivuxolimab in advanced cancers. Study-wide context: Those treated in dose escalation had hepatocellular carcinoma, melanoma, renal cell cancer or head and neck cancer. Study-level points and caveats: Mean expanded clone counts were higher in CD8+ than CD4+ T cells.

Germline V gene sequence: CDR1 SGHTA, CDR2 FQGNSA. The CDR3 runs 15 residues. V dropped 3 bases and J dropped 5; count of bases not matched to a gene: 3. Method: immunoSEQ multiplex PCR; TCRdb's copy keeps in-frame clones and lacks some. The table records tens of thousands of clones, around 84% of them present only once. Sequences were derived from CD4+ or CD8+ T cells sorted from blood, sampled in a trial of the OX40 agonist ivuxolimab. This chain joins TRBV7-2 and TRBJ2-1; the match to TRBD1 covers 11 bases. The clonotype comes from an adult with an advanced solid tumor such as melanoma, head and neck, liver or kidney cancer. The CDR3 region has the DNA TGTGCCAGCAGCTTTCGGACAGGGGGCAACAATGAGCAGTTCTTC. It is translated as CASSFRTGGNNEQFF.